Reported below is one TCR beta chain. This entry belongs to a study of blood T cell repertoires in COVID-19. For the study at large: The United States, Italy and Spain provided the acute and convalescent COVID-19 samples.

Participants, about 18 to 90 years old, spanned 25 or so US areas. Cohort placement rested on clinical history that participants reported themselves. Recovered status in Cohort 3 required two negative PCRs, clearance, or symptom resolution. The germline V gene has CDR1 LGHDT and CDR2 YNNKEL (reference sequence). The CDR3 length is 13 residues. Deletions cut 2 bases from V and 9 bases from J, with 14 bases between. Measured with immunoSEQ multiplex PCR; TCRdb has only the in-frame clones, and not every one. In the table there are about 310,000 clones, around 91% of which are singletons. This sequence was found in a woman aged 40 to 55 who had recovered from COVID-19. This chain uses TRBV3-1 (or the pseudogene TRBV3-2) with TRBJ2-7; a possible D gene is TRBD1 (5 bases). The sequenced sample consisted of PBMCs or T cells enriched from blood (not recorded which). The CDR3 loop is CASSQQGIPGQYF. The CDR3 nucleotides are TGTGCCAGCAGCCAACAGGGAATCCCGGGGCAGTACTTC.